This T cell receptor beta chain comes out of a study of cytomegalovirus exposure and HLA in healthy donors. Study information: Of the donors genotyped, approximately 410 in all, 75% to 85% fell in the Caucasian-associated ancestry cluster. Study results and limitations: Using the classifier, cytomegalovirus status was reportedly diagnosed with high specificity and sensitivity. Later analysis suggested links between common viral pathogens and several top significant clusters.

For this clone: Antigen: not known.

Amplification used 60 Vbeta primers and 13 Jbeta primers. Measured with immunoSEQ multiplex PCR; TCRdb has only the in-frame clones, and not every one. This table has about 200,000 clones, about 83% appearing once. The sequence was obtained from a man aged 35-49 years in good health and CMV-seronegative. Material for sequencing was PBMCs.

CDR3: CASSLEGRASNQPQHF. CDR3 coding DNA: TGTGCCAGCAGCTTAGAAGGCAGGGCTAGCAATCAGCCCCAGCATTTT. The V gene is TRBV7-8, the J gene TRBJ1-5; D is possibly TRBD1 (5 bases). V lost 1 base to trimming and J lost 0 bases, with 10 bases between them. The germline gives CDR1 SGHVS, CDR2 FQNEAQ. The CDR3 loop spans 16 amino acids.